The rows below give T cell receptor beta chains drawn from one sample of a study of cytomegalovirus exposure and HLA in healthy donors. Sequencing used immunoSEQ multiplex PCR; TCRdb keeps in-frame clones, though not all of them. The table shows about 130,000 clones, with approximately 84% occurring only once. Sequencing used PBMCs. These receptors originate from a woman in her thirties or forties in good health and CMV-seronegative. The CDR3 runs from the conserved cysteine through the conserved F or W. Fields, in order: J gene, V gene, clone size, D gene, CDR3 protein, CDR3 DNA. A D gene is named only where the DNA matches it firmly. The size field is filled for only some rows; it gives once, few, many or a size class.

J: TRBJ2-3; V: TRBV5-1; size: -; D: -; CDR3: CASSPGESTDTQYF; DNA: TGCGCCAGCAGCCCTGGGGAGTCCACAGATACGCAGTATTTT
J: TRBJ2-1; V: TRBV21-1; size: few; D: -; CDR3: CASSNPSGGGHEQFF; DNA: TGTGCCAGCAGCAACCCTAGCGGGGGGGGACATGAGCAGTTCTTC
J: TRBJ1-1; V: TRBV10-3; size: -; D: -; CDR3: CATSPNTEAFF; DNA: TGTGCCACGTCCCCCAACACTGAAGCTTTCTTT
J: TRBJ2-7; V: TRBV27; size: -; D: TRBD1; CDR3: CASSGQEEYEQYF; DNA: TGTGCCAGCAGCGGACAGGAAGAATACGAGCAGTACTTC
J: TRBJ1-2; V: TRBV5-1; size: -; D: TRBD1; CDR3: CASSLAGTVTIYGYTF; DNA: TGCGCCAGCAGCTTGGCCGGGACAGTGACGATCTATGGCTACACCTTC
J: TRBJ1-1; V: TRBV7-6; size: -; D: -; CDR3: CASSSLGVNTEAFF; DNA: TGTGCCAGCAGCTCACTGGGAGTGAACACTGAAGCTTTCTTT
J: TRBJ2-5; V: TRBV28; size: -; D: TRBD2; CDR3: CASTLSGGGKTQYF; DNA: TGTGCCAGCACCCTCTCGGGGGGAGGAAAGACCCAGTACTTC
J: TRBJ2-7; V: TRBV14; size: -; D: -; CDR3: CASSQAAGTFKDEQYF; DNA: TGTGCCAGCAGCCAAGCGGCAGGGACTTTTAAGGACGAGCAGTACTTC
J: TRBJ2-1; V: TRBV29-1; size: -; D: -; CDR3: CSAEDGQSSYNEQFF; DNA: TGCAGCGCGGAGGACGGTCAGAGCTCCTACAATGAGCAGTTCTTC
J: TRBJ1-3; V: TRBV27; size: -; D: -; CDR3: CASTQSSPSSGNTIYF; DNA: TGTGCCAGCACCCAATCTAGTCCGTCCTCTGGAAACACCATATATTTT
J: TRBJ2-4; V: TRBV7-9; size: -; D: TRBD2; CDR3: CASSFPTRLAGEKNSQYF; DNA: TGTGCCAGCAGCTTTCCTACCCGACTAGCGGGGGAAAAAAACAGTCAGTACTTC
J: TRBJ2-7; V: TRBV7-6; size: -; D: TRBD1; CDR3: CASSPGTADYEQYF; DNA: TGTGCCAGCAGCCCCGGGACAGCGGACTACGAGCAGTACTTC
J: TRBJ2-7; V: TRBV6-1; size: -; D: -; CDR3: CASRATSSHEQYF; DNA: TGTGCCAGCAGGGCCACTAGTTCCCACGAGCAGTACTTC
J: TRBJ2-7; V: TRBV5-1; size: -; D: -; CDR3: CASSLGVSYEQYF; DNA: TGCGCCAGCAGCTTAGGGGTATCCTACGAGCAGTACTTC
J: TRBJ1-3; V: TRBV5-1; size: -; D: TRBD1; CDR3: CASSKGQSSGNTIYF; DNA: TGCGCCAGCAGCAAGGGACAGTCTTCTGGAAACACCATATATTTT
J: TRBJ2-1; V: TRBV9; size: -; D: TRBD2; CDR3: CASSAPGWTSGNEQFF; DNA: TGTGCCAGCAGCGCCCCAGGGTGGACTAGCGGGAATGAGCAGTTCTTC
J: TRBJ1-5; V: TRBV7-8; size: -; D: -; CDR3: CASSLRGGPNQPQHF; DNA: TGTGCCAGCAGCTTACGGGGGGGCCCCAATCAGCCCCAGCATTTT
J: TRBJ2-7; V: TRBV19; size: -; D: -; CDR3: CASSRDSLGYEQYF; DNA: TGTGCCAGTAGTAGGGACTCCTTGGGATACGAGCAGTACTTC
J: TRBJ1-5; V: TRBV9; size: -; D: -; CDR3: CASSAGQQSNQPQHF; DNA: TGTGCCAGCAGCGCCGGACAGCAGAGCAATCAGCCCCAGCATTTT
J: TRBJ2-1; V: TRBV7-9; size: -; D: -; CDR3: CSSSLPLSEAHNEQFF; DNA: TGTTCCAGCAGCTTACCCCTTTCAGAGGCGCACAATGAGCAGTTCTTC
J: TRBJ2-1; V: TRBV6-1; size: once; D: TRBD2; CDR3: CASSLTSGGYNEQFF; DNA: TGTGCCAGCAGCCTGACTAGCGGGGGTTACAATGAGCAGTTCTTC
J: TRBJ2-5; V: TRBV6-5; size: -; D: TRBD1; CDR3: CASSYFGTGGEETQYF; DNA: TGTGCCAGCAGTTACTTCGGGACAGGGGGGGAAGAGACCCAGTACTTC
J: TRBJ2-3; V: TRBV2; size: -; D: -; CDR3: CASREGGDTQYF; DNA: TGTGCCAGCAGGGAGGGTGGAGATACGCAGTATTTT
J: TRBJ2-1; V: TRBV7-9; size: -; D: -; CDR3: CASATASGSGEQFF; DNA: TGTGCCAGCGCCACGGCCAGCGGGTCGGGTGAGCAGTTCTTC
J: TRBJ2-7; V: TRBV2; size: -; D: -; CDR3: CASSQDSSEQYF; DNA: TGTGCCAGCAGTCAGGACAGCTCCGAGCAGTACTTC
J: TRBJ1-1; V: TRBV28; size: -; D: -; CDR3: CASSFFVTAGNTEAFF; DNA: TGTGCCAGCAGTTTTTTTGTGACCGCAGGGAACACTGAAGCTTTCTTT
J: TRBJ2-7; V: TRBV30; size: -; D: TRBD1; CDR3: CAWSPGGHEQYF; DNA: TGTGCCTGGAGTCCAGGGGGCCACGAGCAGTACTTC
J: TRBJ2-5; V: TRBV28; size: -; D: TRBD1; CDR3: CASSEDRGWETQYF; DNA: TGTGCCAGCAGTGAGGACAGGGGATGGGAGACCCAGTACTTC
J: TRBJ2-1; V: TRBV18; size: few; D: TRBD1; CDR3: CASSPRDRGPYNEQFF; DNA: TGTGCCAGCTCACCGCGGGACAGGGGTCCCTACAATGAGCAGTTCTTC
J: TRBJ2-7; V: TRBV6-6; size: once; D: TRBD2; CDR3: CASVERGGYEQYF; DNA: TGTGCCAGCGTAGAGCGGGGGGGGTACGAGCAGTACTTC
J: TRBJ2-7; V: TRBV5-6; size: -; D: -; CDR3: CASSLLGRHPYEQYF; DNA: TGTGCCAGCAGCTTGTTGGGGAGGCACCCCTACGAGCAGTACTTC
J: TRBJ1-2; V: TRBV5-4; size: -; D: TRBD1; CDR3: CASSFGGGQGAYGYTF; DNA: TGTGCCAGCAGCTTCGGCGGGGGACAGGGGGCTTATGGCTACACCTTC
J: TRBJ2-4; V: TRBV5-1; size: few; D: TRBD1; CDR3: CASSSLGQGVPNSQYF; DNA: TGCGCCAGCAGCTCCCTGGGACAGGGCGTTCCGAACAGTCAGTACTTC
J: TRBJ2-7; V: TRBV5-1; size: -; D: -; CDR3: CASSFSEGYEQYF; DNA: TGCGCCAGCAGCTTTTCGGAGGGCTACGAGCAGTACTTC
J: TRBJ2-3; V: TRBV28; size: few; D: TRBD2; CDR3: CATGVREAEDTQYF; DNA: TGTGCCACGGGAGTGCGGGAGGCTGAAGATACGCAGTATTTT
J: TRBJ2-7; V: TRBV6-1; size: -; D: -; CDR3: CASRGEDIYEQYF; DNA: TGTGCCAGCAGAGGGGAGGACATTTACGAGCAGTACTTC
J: TRBJ1-3; V: TRBV28; size: few; D: TRBD1; CDR3: CASSAPGGGSGNTIYF; DNA: TGTGCCAGCAGTGCCCCAGGGGGCGGCTCTGGAAACACCATATATTTT
J: TRBJ1-2; V: TRBV2; size: -; D: -; CDR3: CASSQDFNYGYTF; DNA: TGTGCCAGCAGTCAGGACTTTAACTATGGCTACACCTTC
J: TRBJ2-3; V: TRBV28; size: -; D: TRBD2; CDR3: CASSLGLAGGWGTQYF; DNA: TGTGCCAGCAGTCTAGGACTAGCGGGAGGCTGGGGGACGCAGTATTTT
J: TRBJ2-6; V: TRBV28; size: -; D: TRBD1; CDR3: CASSLSLPRQGASGANVLTF; DNA: TGTGCCAGCAGTTTGTCTCTCCCGAGACAGGGGGCGTCTGGGGCCAACGTCCTGACTTTC
J: TRBJ2-2; V: TRBV2; size: -; D: TRBD2; CDR3: CASKRQGGGELFF; DNA: TGTGCGAGCAAGCGGCAGGGAGGGGGGGAGCTGTTTTTT
J: TRBJ2-1; V: TRBV28; size: -; D: TRBD2; CDR3: CASSLDLLAGEDNEQFF; DNA: TGTGCCAGCAGTTTGGACCTACTAGCGGGAGAGGACAATGAGCAGTTCTTC
J: TRBJ2-3; V: TRBV27; size: -; D: TRBD2; CDR3: CASSGSGTSSSWYF; DNA: TGTGCCAGCAGTGGCTCCGGGACTAGCTCTAGTTGGTATTTT
J: TRBJ1-1; V: TRBV29-1; size: once; D: -; CDR3: CSVLVVSEAFF; DNA: TGCAGCGTCCTTGTAGTGTCTGAAGCTTTCTTT
J: TRBJ1-1; V: TRBV28; size: -; D: -; CDR3: CASSSPSSGYTEAFF; DNA: TGTGCCAGCAGTTCGCCCTCCTCCGGGTACACTGAAGCTTTCTTT
J: TRBJ1-1; V: TRBV4-2; size: -; D: -; CDR3: CASSPGNTEAFF; DNA: TGTGCCAGCAGCCCAGGGAACACTGAAGCTTTCTTT
J: TRBJ1-4; V: TRBV15; size: -; D: -; CDR3: CATSLGGADEKLFF; DNA: TGTGCCACCAGCTTAGGGGGGGCTGATGAAAAACTGTTTTTT
J: TRBJ2-7; V: TRBV28; size: few; D: -; CDR3: CASSMGRSYEQYF; DNA: TGTGCCAGCAGTATGGGCCGTTCCTACGAGCAGTACTTC
J: TRBJ1-2; V: TRBV6-5; size: -; D: -; CDR3: CASSYSANEGYGYTF; DNA: TGTGCCAGCAGTTACTCTGCTAACGAGGGCTATGGCTACACCTTC